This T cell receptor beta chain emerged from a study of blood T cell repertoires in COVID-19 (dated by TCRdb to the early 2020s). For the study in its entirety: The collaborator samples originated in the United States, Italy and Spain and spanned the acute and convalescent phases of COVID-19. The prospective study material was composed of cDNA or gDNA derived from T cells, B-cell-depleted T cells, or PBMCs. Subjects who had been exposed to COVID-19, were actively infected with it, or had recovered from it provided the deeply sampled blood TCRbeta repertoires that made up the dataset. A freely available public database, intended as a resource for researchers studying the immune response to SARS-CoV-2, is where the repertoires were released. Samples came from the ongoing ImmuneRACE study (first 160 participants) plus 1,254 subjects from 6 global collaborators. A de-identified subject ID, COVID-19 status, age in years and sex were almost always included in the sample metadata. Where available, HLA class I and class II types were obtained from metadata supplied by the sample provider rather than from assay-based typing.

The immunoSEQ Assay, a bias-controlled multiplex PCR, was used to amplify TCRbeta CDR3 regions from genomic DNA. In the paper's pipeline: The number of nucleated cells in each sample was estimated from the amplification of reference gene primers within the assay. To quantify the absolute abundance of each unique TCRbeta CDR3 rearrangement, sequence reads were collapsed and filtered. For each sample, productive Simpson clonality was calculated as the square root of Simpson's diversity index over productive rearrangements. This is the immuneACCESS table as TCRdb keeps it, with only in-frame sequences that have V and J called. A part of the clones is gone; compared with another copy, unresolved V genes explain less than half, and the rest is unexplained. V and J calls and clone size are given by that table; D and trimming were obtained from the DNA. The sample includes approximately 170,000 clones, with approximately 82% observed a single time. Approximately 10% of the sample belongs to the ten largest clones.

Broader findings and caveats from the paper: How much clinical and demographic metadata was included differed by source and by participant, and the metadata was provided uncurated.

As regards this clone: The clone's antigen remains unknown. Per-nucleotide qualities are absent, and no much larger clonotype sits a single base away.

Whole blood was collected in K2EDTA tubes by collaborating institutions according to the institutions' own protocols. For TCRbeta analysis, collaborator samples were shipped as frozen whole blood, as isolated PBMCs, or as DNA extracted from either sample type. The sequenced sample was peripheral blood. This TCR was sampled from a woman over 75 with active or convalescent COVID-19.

The DNA sequence is as follows: TGTGCCAGCAGTGCACAGGGTGTCGGCTACACCTTC. This sequence encodes CASSAQGVGYTF. The chain is encoded by TRBV25-1 joined to TRBJ1-2, with TRBD1 perhaps the D gene, on 6 matching bases. The CDR3 runs 12 residues from the cysteine to the phenylalanine. The CDR3 DNA has 36 bases and is translated from base 1. The germline V gene specifies MGHDK as CDR1 and SYGVNS as CDR2. V loses 4 bases of germline sequence and J loses 8 bases, and the interval between the two ends is 11 bases.